A selection of T cell receptor beta chains follows, all from one sample in a study of T cell repertoires in cytomegalovirus infection. These receptors have no identified antigens. TCRdb re-derived calls from the reads in MiXCR, one entry per CDR3 protein. The table lists around 430,000 distinct CDR3 sequences, about 44% of them singletons, with 43% in the top ten. Material: cultured PBMCs, obtained from culture after CMV antigen stimulation. Receptors were obtained from a human donor in good health (CMV status not recorded). Some clones in this sample may be carry-over from other donors' samples. The CDR3 runs from the conserved cysteine through the conserved F or W. The order of the fields is V gene, clone size, D gene, J gene, CDR3 protein, CDR3 DNA. The D gene is left open where the match is weak. Clone size appears in some rows only: once, few, many, or a class for an expanded clone.

V: TRBV5-5; size: -; D: -; J: TRBJ2-1; CDR3: CASSLGGGHYNEQFF; DNA: TGTGCCAGCAGCTTGGGTGGCGGGCACTACAATGAGCAGTTCTTC
V: TRBV7-2; size: -; D: -; J: TRBJ2-3; CDR3: CASSFPPADTQYF; DNA: TGTGCCAGCAGCTTCCCGCCAGCCGATACGCAGTATTTT
V: TRBV7-9; size: -; D: -; J: TRBJ1-1; CDR3: CASSLVAGANTEAFF; DNA: TGTGCCAGCAGCTTAGTCGCTGGGGCGAACACTGAAGCTTTCTTT
V: TRBV19; size: few; D: -; J: TRBJ2-2; CDR3: CASSIARTNTGELFF; DNA: TGTGCCAGTAGTATAGCTCGAACGAACACCGGGGAGCTGTTTTTT
V: TRBV12-3/TRBV12-4; size: few; D: -; J: TRBJ1-1; CDR3: CASSRRGRGDTEAFF; DNA: TGTGCCAGCAGCCGCCGGGGGCGCGGGGACACTGAAGCTTTCTTT
V: TRBV11-2; size: -; D: -; J: TRBJ2-5; CDR3: CASSLDESETQYF; DNA: TGTGCCAGCAGCTTAGATGAGTCGGAGACCCAGTACTTC
V: TRBV27; size: -; D: -; J: TRBJ2-6; CDR3: CASSLTRLGAGANVLTF; DNA: TGTGCCAGCAGTTTAACACGGCTAGGCGCTGGGGCCAACGTCCTGACTTTC
V: TRBV7-2; size: -; D: -; J: TRBJ1-4; CDR3: CASSSTAEKLFF; DNA: TGTGCCAGCAGCTCGACAGCGGAAAAACTGTTTTTT
V: TRBV20-1; size: few; D: -; J: TRBJ1-1; CDR3: CSARAPRPEAFF; DNA: TGCAGTGCTAGAGCTCCGAGGCCTGAAGCTTTCTTT
V: TRBV7-6; size: few; D: -; J: TRBJ2-1; CDR3: CASSLAAGSSYNEQFF; DNA: TGTGCCAGCAGCTTAGCTGCGGGGAGCTCCTACAATGAGCAGTTCTTC
V: TRBV7-2; size: few; D: -; J: TRBJ1-6; CDR3: CASAPHQGQALHF; DNA: TGTGCCAGCGCCCCCCATCAGGGTCAGGCCCTCCACTTT
V: TRBV7-8; size: many; D: TRBD1; J: TRBJ2-7; CDR3: CASSPRQGGPYEQYF; DNA: TGTGCCAGCAGCCCACGACAGGGGGGCCCCTACGAGCAGTACTTC
V: TRBV6-8; size: -; D: TRBD1; J: TRBJ1-2; CDR3: CASSYSRDRLNYGYTF; DNA: TGTGCCAGCAGTTACTCGCGGGACAGACTTAACTATGGCTACACCTTC
V: TRBV7-2; size: -; D: -; J: TRBJ1-4; CDR3: CASSLKGGEKLFF; DNA: TGTGCCAGCAGCTTAAAGGGTGGAGAAAAACTGTTTTTT
V: TRBV18; size: -; D: -; J: TRBJ2-3; CDR3: CASSPQDRTDTQYF; DNA: TGTGCCAGCTCACCGCAGGACCGCACAGATACGCAGTATTTT
V: TRBV7-2; size: -; D: TRBD1; J: TRBJ1-4; CDR3: CASSLGGRGIRNEKLFF; DNA: TGTGCCAGCAGCTTAGGGGGCAGGGGGATTAGGAATGAAAAACTGTTTTTT
V: TRBV7-3; size: -; D: TRBD2; J: TRBJ2-5; CDR3: CASSSGLSQETQYF; DNA: TGTGCCAGCAGCTCGGGACTAAGCCAAGAGACCCAGTACTTC
V: TRBV12-3/TRBV12-4; size: -; D: TRBD2; J: TRBJ2-5; CDR3: CASSLSSGGVQETQYF; DNA: TGTGCCAGCAGTTTAAGTAGCGGGGGAGTTCAAGAGACCCAGTACTTC
V: TRBV6-1; size: -; D: -; J: TRBJ2-7; CDR3: CASSDEIWDEQYF; DNA: TGTGCCAGCAGTGATGAGATCTGGGACGAGCAGTACTTC
V: TRBV2; size: -; D: TRBD2; J: TRBJ2-1; CDR3: CASTKTGRGAAYNEQFF; DNA: TGTGCCAGCACCAAAACCGGGCGGGGGGCAGCTTACAATGAGCAGTTCTTC
V: TRBV5-4; size: -; D: TRBD1; J: TRBJ1-1; CDR3: CASSLYRGLTEAFF; DNA: TGTGCCAGCAGCTTATACAGGGGGCTTACTGAAGCTTTCTTT
V: TRBV6-2/TRBV6-3; size: few; D: -; J: TRBJ1-5; CDR3: CASSRGQYSNQPQHF; DNA: TGTGCCAGCAGCAGGGGACAATATAGCAATCAGCCCCAGCATTTT
V: TRBV7-2; size: few; D: TRBD2; J: TRBJ2-1; CDR3: CASAHSGRSGNEQFF; DNA: TGTGCCAGCGCCCATAGCGGGAGATCGGGCAATGAGCAGTTCTTC
V: TRBV6-2/TRBV6-3; size: -; D: -; J: TRBJ2-7; CDR3: CAGYGRGYEQYF; DNA: TGTGCCGGATACGGACGAGGCTACGAGCAGTACTTC